The 19 T cell receptor beta chains below were found in one sample sequenced in a study of T cell changes during pregnancy in multiple sclerosis. Measured with immunoSEQ multiplex PCR; TCRdb has only the in-frame clones, and not every one. Found here are some 42,000 clones, around nine tenths of them singletons; the top ten hold over 0.85%. Sequencing used CD4+ T cells from peripheral blood mononuclear cells, obtained after pregnancy. All receptors derive from a female donor with multiple sclerosis, enrolled in a pregnancy study.

The gene calls are TRBV15 and TRBJ2-1; maybe TRBD2 (5 bases). Germline values: CDR1 LNHNV, CDR2 YYDKDF (reference sequence). This CDR3 is built from 16 residues. Trimming removed 5 bases at V and 1 base at J, with 15 bases between. The CDR3 DNA follows: TGTGCCACCAGCGCTCATGATGGCGGGTCCTACAATGAGCAGTTCTTC. It encodes CATSAHDGGSYNEQFF.

The chain is built from TRBV5-1 and TRBJ1-1; no clear D gene. CDR3 length equals 14 residues. V was shortened by 0 bases and J by 3 bases, with 9 bases between the two germline ends. Germline V gives CDR1 SGHRS, CDR2 YFSETQ. CDR3 loop: CASSLAAGDTEAFF. DNA of the CDR3: TGCGCCAGCAGCTTGGCCGCCGGGGACACTGAAGCTTTCTTT. Full variable domain (outside the CDR3, taken from reference TRBV5-1 and TRBJ1-1): KAGVTQTPRYLIKTRGQQVTLSCSPISGHRSVSWYQQTPGQGLQFLFEYFSETQRNKGNFPGRFSGRQFSNSRSEMNVSTLELGDSALYLCASSLAAGDTEAFFGQGTRLTVV.

V is TRBV27 and J is TRBJ2-7; 7 positions agree with TRBD1. The CDR3 totals 14 residues. Germline V gene data show CDR1 as MNHEY and CDR2 as SMNVEV (reference sequence). Trimming cost V 3 bases and J 2 bases; bases outside gene matches: 4. The CDR3: CASSLSTGTYEQYF. CDR3 nucleotide sequence: TGTGCCAGCAGTTTGTCGACAGGGACCTACGAGCAGTACTTC.

V is TRBV14 and J is TRBJ1-1; D not resolved. The V and J ends lost 0 bases and 5 bases respectively, with 7 bases between them. This CDR3 spans 13 amino acids. CDR1 and CDR2 from the germline V gene are SGHDN and FVKESK. CDR3 nucleotide sequence: TGTGCCAGCAGCCAAGAGCTACGGACTGAAGCTTTCTTT. Residues: CASSQELRTEAFF.

The chain links TRBV6-5 to TRBJ2-2, with unresolved D. CDR1 is MNHEY, CDR2 SVGAGI, per germline. The V end was cut by 5 bases, the J end by 2 bases, with 6 bases between. This CDR3 is 13 amino acids long. CDR3 bases: TGTGCCAGCAGTAGCCGTAACACCGGGGAGCTGTTTTTT. This translates into CASSSRNTGELFF.

The chain combines TRBV5-6 with TRBJ2-3; 9 bases align to TRBD1. Germline loops: CDR1 SGHDT, CDR2 YYEEEE. This CDR3 has 15 residues. Trimming at V came to 5 bases and at J to 4 bases, leaving 8 bases not matched to a gene. CDR3 amino acids: CASSVGTGWADTQYF. The CDR3 DNA is TGTGCCAGCAGTGTTGGGACAGGGTGGGCAGATACGCAGTATTTT.

The V gene is TRBV7-9, the J gene TRBJ2-3; 10 bases are shared with TRBD2. Germline V gives CDR1 SEHNR, CDR2 FQNEAQ (reference sequence). V lost 1 base and J lost 0; bases outside the gene matches: 7. The CDR3 consists of 18 residues. The CDR3 here is CASSLESLAGVSTDTQYF. CDR3 sequence (DNA): TGTGCCAGCAGCTTAGAATCTCTAGCGGGGGTCAGCACAGATACGCAGTATTTT.

The gene calls are TRBV11-1 and TRBJ1-1, with D tentatively TRBD1 (6 bases). Trimming took 3 bases from V and 0 from J, leaving 8 bases between them. Per germline, CDR1 SGHAT and CDR2 FQDESV (reference sequence). The CDR3 runs to 14 residues. DNA of the CDR3: TGTGCCAGCAGCTTGGACAGAGTGAACACTGAAGCTTTCTTT. Protein sequence: CASSLDRVNTEAFF.

The rearrangement uses TRBV28 and TRBJ1-5; 11 bases are shared with TRBD1. The junction had 9 bases not matched to a gene; V was cut back by 11 bases and J by 6 bases. CDR3 length: 14 amino acids. Germline CDR1 and CDR2: MDHEN and SYDVKM. This CDR3 reads CAGRTGGASQPQHF. The CDR3 DNA is TGTGCCGGCCGGACAGGGGGCGCGAGTCAGCCCCAGCATTTT.

This chain connects TRBV2 to TRBJ1-1, with 9 bases that match TRBD1. Germline loops: CDR1 SNHLY, CDR2 FYNNEI. V lost 8 bases and J lost 2; bases outside the gene matches: 6. This CDR3 has 14 residues. The CDR3 nucleotides are TGTGCCAGCCGGGACAGGGAAAGAAACACTGAAGCTTTCTTT. This sequence encodes CASRDRERNTEAFF.

The J gene is TRBJ1-6, the V gene TRBV7-9; D is unresolved. The length of the CDR3 is 14 residues. Trimming pared 1 base from V and 9 bases from J, leaving 10 bases between. Per germline, CDR1 SEHNR and CDR2 FQNEAQ (reference sequence). CDR3 DNA: TGTGCCAGCAGCTTAGAGTCTCGGAGTTCACCCCTCCACTTT. Protein: CASSLESRSSPLHF.

The chain is built from TRBV30 and TRBJ2-3; D remains ambiguous. V gave up 0 bases and J gave up 4 bases, with 11 bases separating them. The CDR3 consists of 14 residues. Germline V gives CDR1 GTSNPN, CDR2 SVGIG (reference sequence). The CDR3 DNA reads as TGTGCCTGGAGTGTTGGCGGTGTCGCAGATACGCAGTATTTT. Its translation: CAWSVGGVADTQYF. Variable domain in full (rest from reference TRBV30 and TRBJ2-3): SQTIHQWPATLVQPVGSPLSLECTVEGTSNPNLYWYRQAAGRGLQLLFYSVGIGQISSEVPQNLSASRPQDRQFILSSKKLLLSDSGFYLCAWSVGGVADTQYFGPGTRLTVL.

This clone was detected a few times. This chain uses TRBV10-3 with TRBJ2-7; D is perhaps TRBD2 (6 bases). Germline lookup yields CDR1 ENHRY and CDR2 SYGVKD. The CDR3 spans 14 residues. The V and J ends lost 0 bases and 2 bases respectively, with 8 bases between them. CDR3 sequence: CAISESGGPYEQYF. The CDR3, as DNA: TGTGCCATCAGTGAGTCGGGGGGTCCCTACGAGCAGTACTTC.

J is TRBJ2-1 and V is TRBV11-1; TRBD2 aligns across 15 bases. CDR1 and CDR2 (germline): SGHAT, FQDESV (reference sequence). The CDR3 is made up of 17 amino acids. Trimming at V came to 4 bases and at J to 2 bases, leaving 3 bases not matched to a gene. The DNA for the CDR3 is TGTGCCAGCAGCTGGACTAGCGGGGGGGCAACCTACAATGAGCAGTTCTTC. This sequence encodes CASSWTSGGATYNEQFF.

This rearrangement joins TRBV4-3 to TRBJ2-6; TRBD1 is a possible D gene (5 bases). This CDR3 has 16 residues. From germline, CDR1 is LGHNA and CDR2 YSLEER. Trimming pared 4 bases from V and 0 bases from J, leaving 10 bases between. CDR3 nucleotide sequence: TGCGCCAGCAGCCGGGGCAGAAGCTCTGGGGCCAACGTCCTGACTTTC. Residues: CASSRGRSSGANVLTF.

This chain connects TRBV7-8 to TRBJ1-2; a weak D match, TRBD1 (5 bases). There are 15 residues in the CDR3. Germline CDR1 reads SGHVS; CDR2 reads FQNEAQ. Trimming cost V 5 bases and J 4 bases, with 17 bases left between them. The CDR3 sequence: CASSTRTPAIYGYTF. The CDR3 coding sequence is TGTGCCAGCAGCACCCGGACACCCGCAATCTATGGCTACACCTTC.

The gene calls are TRBV5-6 and TRBJ1-2; D possibly corresponds to TRBD1 (5 bases). CDR3 length: 14 amino acids. The ends were cut back, 6 bases at V and 3 bases at J, with 15 bases in the middle. The V gene's germline CDR1 is SGHDT and CDR2 YYEEEE. In DNA, the CDR3 is TGTGCCAGCAACATGGGGCAGGGTGACTATGGCTACACCTTC. Its translation: CASNMGQGDYGYTF.

V is TRBV18 and J is TRBJ2-1; the match to TRBD1 covers 8 bases. The junction had 6 bases not matched to a gene; V was cut back by 2 bases and J by 9 bases. Germline loops: CDR1 KGHSH, CDR2 LQKENI. The CDR3 has 14 residues. The chain's CDR3 is CASSPTTTGAEQFF. DNA for the CDR3: TGTGCCAGCTCACCAACTACGACAGGGGCTGAGCAGTTCTTC.

The chain uses TRBV2 and TRBJ1-2; TRBD1 aligns across 8 bases. After removal of 4 bases from V and 4 bases from J, the junction contained 5 bases not matched to a gene. This CDR3 has 14 residues. The germline CDR1 and CDR2 sequences are SNHLY and FYNNEI. The CDR3 is CASSVTGGGYGYTF. The CDR3 coding sequence is TGTGCCAGCAGTGTTACAGGGGGAGGCTATGGCTACACCTTC.